The text below deals with one TCR beta chain. Original analysis: Reference gene primer amplification gave nucleated cell count estimates. Method: immunoSEQ multiplex PCR; TCRdb's copy keeps in-frame clones and lacks some. The V and J calls and clone size are taken from that table; D and trimming were inferred from the DNA. The sample holds fewer than 25,000 clones, more than 80% seen once. The CDR3 covers 13 residues. The germline V gene has CDR1 ENHRY and CDR2 SYGVKD. The germline V and J ends were trimmed by 9 bases and 5 bases, with 16 bases remaining between them. These data originate in a study of blood T cell repertoires in COVID-19. Study-level background: Samples of COVID-19 (acute and convalescent) were obtained from the United States, Italy and Spain.

Sequenced input: peripheral blood. The sequence was obtained from a human donor in a cohort sampled during active COVID-19. The chain has TRBV10-3 and TRBJ2-5, with D possibly TRBD1 on 6 matching bases. This chain's CDR3 is CAIRDKRRETQYF. CDR3 in DNA: TGTGCCATACGGGACAAGAGAAGGGAGACCCAGTACTTC.